A single sample is the source of the 26 T cell receptor beta chains below, sequenced in a study of chemoradiotherapy in HPV16-positive cancers (dated by TCRdb to the early 2020s). To prepare the library, the immunoSEQ multiplex PCR assay was applied. TCRdb re-hosts the immuneACCESS table, in-frame sequences only. Its copies lack some clones; in the studies checked, an unresolved V gene accounts for under half of them, and the cause for the rest is not known. The sample table contains more than 12,000 clones; only one count was recorded for around 88% of them. 3.5% to 4% of the sample rests with the top ten. The sample consisted of blood, taken from a patient who underwent chemoradiotherapy. The source is a human donor with HPV-associated anogenital cancer.

The gene calls are TRBV25-1 and TRBJ2-7; D may correspond to TRBD1 or TRBD2 (5 bases each). This CDR3 is built from 13 residues. Germline-derived CDR1 and CDR2 are MGHDK and SYGVNS. Trimming took 6 bases from V and 6 from J, leaving 15 bases between them. CDR3 region: CASSAPAGTEQYF. CDR3 coding DNA: TGTGCCAGCAGCGCCCCAGCAGGGACCGAGCAGTACTTC.

The chain recombines TRBV6-1 with TRBJ1-2; D gene unclear. The V gene's germline CDR1 is MNHNS and CDR2 SASEGT. The CDR3 loop spans 16 amino acids. Trimming cost V 1 base and J 2 bases, with 14 bases left between them. The CDR3 coding sequence is TGTGCCAGCAGTGAAGAATTCAGGTCCGAAAACTATGGCTACACCTTC. It is translated as CASSEEFRSENYGYTF.

The genes are TRBV5-1 and TRBJ2-3; the D is unclear. Germline CDR1 is SGHRS and CDR2 is YFSETQ. V dropped 4 bases and J dropped 0 bases, with 15 bases sitting between them. This CDR3 is 16 amino acids long. CDR3 sequence reads: CASSPSGRSSTDTQYF. The CDR3 bases are TGCGCCAGCAGCCCTTCGGGTCGGTCTAGCACAGATACGCAGTATTTT. The full variable domain, its missing parts supplied by reference TRBV5-1 and TRBJ2-3, is KAGVTQTPRYLIKTRGQQVTLSCSPISGHRSVSWYQQTPGQGLQFLFEYFSETQRNKGNFPGRFSGRQFSNSRSEMNVSTLELGDSALYLCASSPSGRSSTDTQYFGPGTRLTVL.

The chain uses TRBV6-1 and TRBJ1-2, with D possibly matching TRBD1 (5 bases). The CDR3 is made up of 14 amino acids. Germline V gene sequence: CDR1 MNHNS, CDR2 SASEGT. Trimming pared 5 bases from V and 6 bases from J, leaving 16 bases between. The CDR3 coding sequence is TGTGCCAGCAGTACCAGGGCAGGGATGGATGGCTACACCTTC. As protein: CASSTRAGMDGYTF.

The rearrangement links TRBV5-8 to TRBJ1-5, with 10 bases identical to TRBD1. V shed 3 bases, J shed 7 bases, and the junction held 1 base outside the gene matches. Germline CDR1 and CDR2: SGHTS and YDEGEE. The CDR3 consists of 13 residues. The CDR3 DNA sequence: TGTGCCAGCAGCTCGGGACAGGGGCAGCCCCAGCATTTT. It is translated as CASSSGQGQPQHF.

The J gene is TRBJ2-7, the V gene TRBV27; no firm D call. CDR3 size: 14 residues. V lost 4 bases and J 6 bases, leaving 16 bases between the germline ends. Germline-derived CDR1 and CDR2 are MNHEY and SMNVEV (reference sequence). This CDR3 is CASSWTPWAFEQYF. DNA for the CDR3: TGTGCCAGCAGTTGGACGCCCTGGGCGTTCGAGCAGTACTTC.

The chain carries TRBV2 and TRBJ1-2, with 9 bases lining up with TRBD1. The germline CDR1 and CDR2 sequences are SNHLY and FYNNEI. The CDR3 totals 15 residues. J lost 7 bases, V lost 4 bases, and 10 bases had no gene match. The CDR3 loop is CASSGKTGGFRGYTF. For the CDR3, the DNA is TGTGCCAGCAGTGGGAAGACAGGGGGATTCCGTGGCTACACCTTC.

The chain joins TRBV10-2 to TRBJ1-3, with D unclear. Trimming took off 6 bases at V and 3 bases at J, with 12 bases between the two ends. Germline V gene sequence: CDR1 WSHSY, CDR2 SAAADI. The CDR3 spans 14 residues. The CDR3 region is CASSRGLDGNTIYF. Written as DNA, the CDR3 is TGCGCCAGCAGCCGAGGGTTGGATGGAAACACCATATATTTT.

The chain recombines TRBV15 with TRBJ2-5; 10 bases agree with TRBD2. Germline assignment: CDR1 LNHNV and CDR2 YYDKDF (reference sequence). V shed 2 bases and J 4 bases; nucleotides not matched to a gene: 10. This CDR3 spans 17 amino acids. CDR3 loop: CATSRPSPSGGGETQYF. The CDR3 DNA reads as TGTGCCACCAGCAGACCCTCTCCTAGCGGGGGTGGAGAGACCCAGTACTTC. Using reference TRBV15 and TRBJ2-5 for the parts outside the CDR3, the full variable domain is DAMVIQNPRYQVTQFGKPVTLSCSQTLNHNVMYWYQQKSSQAPKLLFHYYDKDFNNEADTPDNFQSRRPNTSFCFLDIRSPGLGDTAMYLCATSRPSPSGGGETQYFGPGTRLLVL.

This chain links TRBV6-4 with TRBJ2-1; D perhaps matches TRBD2 (6 bases). Germline assignment: CDR1 MRHNA and CDR2 SNTAGT. V lost 6 bases to trimming and J lost 1 base, with 10 bases between them. The CDR3 is made up of 14 amino acids. CDR3: CASRKEGSYNEQFF. The CDR3 DNA sequence: TGTGCCAGCAGGAAGGAGGGATCCTACAATGAGCAGTTCTTC.

Written as DNA, the CDR3 is TGCGCCAGCAGCTTGCAGGGGGCCATTGGTCAGCCCCAGCATTTT. Encoded protein: CASSLQGAIGQPQHF. V usage is TRBV5-1 and J usage is TRBJ1-5; 8 bases are shared with TRBD1. V lost 1 base to trimming and J lost 6 bases; unmatched junction nucleotides: 6. This CDR3 is built from 15 residues. Germline V gene lookup returns CDR1 SGHRS and CDR2 YFSETQ.

The rearrangement joins TRBV5-1 to TRBJ1-2; D is uncertain. The CDR3 loop spans 14 amino acids. Germline-derived CDR1 and CDR2 are SGHRS and YFSETQ. V gave up 1 base and J gave up 8 bases, with 15 bases separating them. The CDR3 here is CASSLSNTAGGYTF. Here the CDR3 DNA reads TGCGCCAGCAGCTTGTCCAATACGGCAGGCGGCTACACCTTC.

This clone was seen more than once but under ten times. The chain combines TRBV9 with TRBJ2-3; weak D call: TRBD1 (6 bases). CDR1 is SGDLS and CDR2 is YYNGEE in the germline V gene. This CDR3 has 17 residues. Between the trimmed V and J ends, which lost 0 bases and 5 bases, there was a span of 19 bases. CDR3 protein: CASSVDDRLGGRDTQYF. For the CDR3, the DNA is TGTGCCAGCAGCGTAGACGACAGGCTAGGTGGAAGAGATACGCAGTATTTT.

This rearrangement joins TRBV7-9 to TRBJ2-6, with 7 bases fitting TRBD1. The CDR3 spans 17 residues. V trimming: 2 bases; J trimming: 0 bases; junction bases outside the gene matches: 4. Germline lookup yields CDR1 SEHNR and CDR2 FQNEAQ (reference sequence). The CDR3 DNA reads as TGTGCCAGCAGCTTAAGGGGACAGACCTCTGGGGCCAACGTCCTGACTTTC. It yields the protein CASSLRGQTSGANVLTF.

This chain links TRBV5-4 with TRBJ1-1; a weak D match, TRBD1 (5 bases). Germline assignment: CDR1 SGHNT and CDR2 YYREEE (reference sequence). Trimming pared 0 bases from V and 7 bases from J, leaving 16 bases between. The CDR3 is made up of 15 amino acids. CDR3 bases: TGTGCCAGCAGCTTGGGGGTCGAGGGGCGTGGTGAAGCTTTCTTT. Its protein product is CASSLGVEGRGEAFF.

The chain recombines TRBV27 with TRBJ2-2; 7 nucleotides align to TRBD2. The length of the CDR3 is 14 residues. Germline CDR1 reads MNHEY; CDR2 reads SMNVEV (reference sequence). Trimming cost V 7 bases and J 1 base; bases outside gene matches: 3. CDR3 nucleotides: TGTGCCAGCAAGCTAGCGGTGAACACCGGGGAGCTGTTTTTT. Its translation: CASKLAVNTGELFF.

The gene calls are TRBV19 and TRBJ1-2, with a possible D match to TRBD1 (5 bases). Germline V gene sequence: CDR1 LNHDA, CDR2 SQIVND (reference sequence). The CDR3 has 15 amino acids. Trimming cost V 5 bases and J 1 base, with 14 bases left between them. CDR3: CASSPGQGFNYGYTF. CDR3 nucleotides: TGTGCCAGTAGTCCCGGGCAGGGTTTTAACTATGGCTACACCTTC. Complete variable domain (other parts from reference TRBV19 and TRBJ1-2): DGGITQSPKYLFRKEGQNVTLSCEQNLNHDAMYWYRQDPGQGLRLIYYSQIVNDFQKGDIAEGYSVSREKKESFPLTVTSAQKNPTAFYLCASSPGQGFNYGYTFGSGTRLTVV.

V usage is TRBV7-9 and J usage is TRBJ2-3, with unresolved D. The V and J ends lost 1 base and 2 bases respectively, with 10 bases between them. Germline V lookup: CDR1 SEHNR, CDR2 FQNEAQ (reference sequence). The CDR3 consists of 15 residues. The CDR3 DNA sequence: TGTGCCAGCAGCTTAGAAGGCTTTATCACAGATACGCAGTATTTT. Translated: CASSLEGFITDTQYF.

The chain links TRBV6-5 to TRBJ1-5; D may be TRBD1 (6 bases). There are 14 residues in the CDR3. Trimming removed 5 bases at V and 4 bases at J, with 12 bases between. Per germline, CDR1 MNHEY and CDR2 SVGAGI. CDR3 protein: CASSQQGWNQPQHF. CDR3 in DNA: TGTGCCAGCAGTCAACAGGGTTGGAATCAGCCCCAGCATTTT.

This rearrangement joins TRBV10-1 to TRBJ1-2; no firm D call. Looked up from germline, CDR1 is WNHNN and CDR2 is SYGVQD (reference sequence). Trimming removed 0 bases from V and 7 bases from J, with 9 bases in between. The CDR3 has 13 amino acids. As DNA, the CDR3 is TGCGCCAGCAGTGAGTCGGCAGGCCTTGGCTACACCTTC. As protein: CASSESAGLGYTF.

The chain employs TRBV20-1 and TRBJ2-7, with a weak D call TRBD1 (5 bases). The CDR3 runs to 11 residues. V was clipped by 6 bases and J by 0 bases, with 6 bases between them. Per germline, CDR1 DFQATT and CDR2 SNEGSKA (reference sequence). CDR3 DNA: TGCAGTGCCGACAGCTCCTACGAGCAGTACTTC. Translated: CSADSSYEQYF.

The table lists this clone with a count of one. The chain employs TRBV6-5 and TRBJ2-1, with TRBD2 as a possible D gene (7 bases). Trimming removed 5 bases from V and 10 bases from J, with 12 bases in between. This CDR3 has 12 residues. CDR1 and CDR2 from the germline V gene are MNHEY and SVGAGI. In DNA form, the CDR3 reads TGTGCCAGCAGTCCCACGGGGGGCGAGCAGTTCTTC. The encoded protein is CASSPTGGEQFF.

The chain couples TRBV5-1 to TRBJ2-5; 11 bases line up with TRBD2. The CDR3 has 20 amino acids. Trimming took 0 bases from V and 0 from J; bases not matched to a gene: 13. Per the germline V gene, CDR1 is SGHRS and CDR2 is YFSETQ. The CDR3 DNA sequence: TGCGCCAGCAGCTTGGAGGATACTAGCGGGGGAGCCCCGTACCAAGAGACCCAGTACTTC. Protein: CASSLEDTSGGAPYQETQYF.

The chain has TRBV5-4 and TRBJ1-2; no clear D gene. The length of the CDR3 is 14 residues. Between the trimmed V and J ends, which lost 5 bases and 7 bases, there was a span of 18 bases. In germline, CDR1 is SGHNT, CDR2 YYREEE (reference sequence). The CDR3 DNA follows: TGTGCCAGCAGTCCGAATACGGGGTTAAGTGGCTACACCTTC. This sequence encodes CASSPNTGLSGYTF.

V and J are TRBV7-9 and TRBJ2-1; 10 positions match TRBD2. CDR1 is SEHNR and CDR2 is FQNEAQ in the germline V gene (reference sequence). The CDR3 has 19 residues. The junction had 18 bases not matched to a gene; V was cut back by 8 bases and J by 2 bases. CDR3 region: CASFLFGASGRRTYNEQFF. The CDR3, as DNA: TGTGCCAGCTTTCTTTTTGGGGCTAGCGGGAGACGCACCTACAATGAGCAGTTCTTC.

The J gene is TRBJ2-5, the V gene TRBV4-1; D is perhaps TRBD2 (5 bases). From germline, CDR1 is MGHRA and CDR2 YSYEKL. The CDR3 length is 16 residues. With 4 bases removed from V and 5 bases from J, the gap between germline ends came to 20 bases. In DNA form, the CDR3 reads TGCGCCAGCAGCCGCGAGTCCCTAGCATTCGATGAGACCCAGTACTTC. Translation: CASSRESLAFDETQYF.